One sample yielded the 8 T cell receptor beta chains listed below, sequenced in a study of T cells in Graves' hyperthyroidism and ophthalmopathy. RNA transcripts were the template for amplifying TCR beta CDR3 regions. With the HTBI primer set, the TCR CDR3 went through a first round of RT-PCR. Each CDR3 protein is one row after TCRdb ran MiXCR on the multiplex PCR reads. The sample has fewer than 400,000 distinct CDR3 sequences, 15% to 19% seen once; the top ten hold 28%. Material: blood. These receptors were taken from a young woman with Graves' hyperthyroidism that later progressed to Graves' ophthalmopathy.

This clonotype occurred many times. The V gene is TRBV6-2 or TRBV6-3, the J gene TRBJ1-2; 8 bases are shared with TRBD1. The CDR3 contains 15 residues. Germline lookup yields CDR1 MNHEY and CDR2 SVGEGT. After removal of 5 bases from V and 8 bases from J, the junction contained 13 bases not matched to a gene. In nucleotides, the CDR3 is TGTGCCAGCAGTCCTCAGGACAGGGACTTGGGAGGCTACACCTTC. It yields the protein CASSPQDRDLGGYTF.

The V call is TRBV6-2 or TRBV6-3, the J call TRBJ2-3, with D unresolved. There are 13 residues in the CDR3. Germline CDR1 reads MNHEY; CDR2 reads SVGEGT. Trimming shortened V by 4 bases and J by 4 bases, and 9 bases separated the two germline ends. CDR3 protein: CASSFVVSDTQYF. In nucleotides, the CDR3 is TGTGCCAGCAGTTTTGTGGTCTCAGATACGCAGTATTTT.

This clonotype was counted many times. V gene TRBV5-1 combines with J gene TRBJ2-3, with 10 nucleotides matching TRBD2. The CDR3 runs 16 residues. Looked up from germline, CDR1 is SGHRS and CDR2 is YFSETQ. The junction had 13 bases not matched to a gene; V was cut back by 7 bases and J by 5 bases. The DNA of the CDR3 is TGCGCCAGCCCCGGCTGGGCTAGCGGGAGTGGAGATACGCAGTATTTT. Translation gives CASPGWASGSGDTQYF.

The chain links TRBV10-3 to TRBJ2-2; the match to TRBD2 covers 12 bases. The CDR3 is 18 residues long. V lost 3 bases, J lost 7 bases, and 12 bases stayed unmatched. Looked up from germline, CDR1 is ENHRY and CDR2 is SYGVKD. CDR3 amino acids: CAISDTSGRPSGRGELFF. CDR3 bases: TGTGCCATCAGTGATACTAGCGGGAGGCCCTCCGGGCGCGGGGAGCTGTTTTTT.

CDR3 residues: CASSRDQSPPNTGELFF. The CDR3 nucleotides read TGTGCCAGCAGTCGGGACCAATCCCCTCCGAACACCGGGGAGCTGTTTTTT. This chain links TRBV12-3 or TRBV12-4 with TRBJ2-2, with D perhaps assigned TRBD1 or TRBD2 (5 bases each). The CDR3 runs 17 residues. Deletions cut 5 bases from V and 0 bases from J, with 16 bases between.

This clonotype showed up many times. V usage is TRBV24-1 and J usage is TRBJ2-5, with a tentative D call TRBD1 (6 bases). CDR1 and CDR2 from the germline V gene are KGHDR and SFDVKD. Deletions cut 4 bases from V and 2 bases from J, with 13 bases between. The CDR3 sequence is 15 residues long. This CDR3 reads CATSEAGVLQETQYF. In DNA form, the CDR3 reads TGTGCCACCAGTGAAGCAGGGGTCCTTCAAGAGACCCAGTACTTC.

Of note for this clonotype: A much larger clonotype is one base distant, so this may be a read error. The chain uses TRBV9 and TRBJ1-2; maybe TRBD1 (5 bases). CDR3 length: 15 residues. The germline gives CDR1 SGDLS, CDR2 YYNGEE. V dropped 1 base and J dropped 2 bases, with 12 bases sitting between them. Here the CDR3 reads CASSVSRQLNYGYTF. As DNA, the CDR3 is TGTGCCAGCAGCGTATCGAGACAGCTAAACTATGGCTACACCTTC.

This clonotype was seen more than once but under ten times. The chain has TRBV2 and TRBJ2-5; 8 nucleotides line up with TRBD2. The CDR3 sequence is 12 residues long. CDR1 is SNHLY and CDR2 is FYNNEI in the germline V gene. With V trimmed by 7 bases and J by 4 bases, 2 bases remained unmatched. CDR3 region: CASTLAGETQYF. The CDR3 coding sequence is TGTGCCAGCACCCTAGCGGGAGAGACCCAGTACTTC.